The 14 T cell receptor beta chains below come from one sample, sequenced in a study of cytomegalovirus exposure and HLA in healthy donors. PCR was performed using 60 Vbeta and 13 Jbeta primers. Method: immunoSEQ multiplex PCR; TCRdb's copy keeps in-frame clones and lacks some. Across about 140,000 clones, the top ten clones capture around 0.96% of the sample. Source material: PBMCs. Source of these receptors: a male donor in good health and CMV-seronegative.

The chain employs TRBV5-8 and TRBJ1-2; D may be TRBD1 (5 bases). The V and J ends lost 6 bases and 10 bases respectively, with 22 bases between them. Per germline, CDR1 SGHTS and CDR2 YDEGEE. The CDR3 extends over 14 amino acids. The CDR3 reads CASIPEGREFSYTF. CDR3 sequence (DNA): TGTGCCAGCATCCCGGAGGGCAGGGAATTTTCCTACACCTTC. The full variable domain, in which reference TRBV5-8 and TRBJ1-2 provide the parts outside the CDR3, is EAGVTQSPTHLIKTRGQQATLRCSPISGHTSVYWYQQALGLGLQFLLWYDEGEERNRGNFPPRFSGRQFPNYSSELNVNALELEDSALYLCASIPEGREFSYTFGSGTRLTVV.

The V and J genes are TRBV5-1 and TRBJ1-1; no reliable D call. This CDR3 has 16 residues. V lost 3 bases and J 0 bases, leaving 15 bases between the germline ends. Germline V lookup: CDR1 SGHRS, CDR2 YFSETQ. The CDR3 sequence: CASSWETARLNTEAFF. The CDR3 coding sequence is TGCGCCAGCAGCTGGGAGACCGCGCGATTGAACACTGAAGCTTTCTTT.

CDR3 loop: CASSLVLGNTIYF. The DNA for the CDR3 is TGTGCCAGCAGCTTGGTACTTGGAAACACCATATATTTT. The chain is built from TRBV5-8 and TRBJ1-3; no firm D call. Germline values: CDR1 SGHTS, CDR2 YDEGEE. This CDR3 is 13 amino acids long. The germline V and J ends were trimmed by 0 bases and 3 bases, with 4 bases remaining between them.

CDR3 residues: CATRREREKVHEQYF. In DNA, the CDR3 is TGCGCCACCAGGAGAGAGCGGGAGAAAGTCCACGAGCAGTACTTC. This chain uses TRBV10-2 with TRBJ2-7; 8 bases are a match to TRBD2. Per the germline V gene, CDR1 is WSHSY and CDR2 is SAAADI. The junction had 16 bases not matched to a gene; V was cut back by 10 bases and J by 5 bases. The CDR3 length is 15 residues.

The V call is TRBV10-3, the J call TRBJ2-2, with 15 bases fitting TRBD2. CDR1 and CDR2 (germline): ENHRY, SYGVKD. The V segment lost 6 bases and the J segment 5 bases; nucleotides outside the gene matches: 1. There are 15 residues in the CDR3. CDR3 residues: CAISGTSGGTGELFF. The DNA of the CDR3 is TGTGCCATCAGCGGGACTAGCGGGGGGACCGGGGAGCTGTTTTTT.

CDR3 bases: TGTGCCAGCAGTCATACTGGGACAGCCGACACTGAAGCTTTCTTT. Protein sequence: CASSHTGTADTEAFF. The chain employs TRBV28 and TRBJ1-1, with 7 bases identical to TRBD1. Looked up from germline, CDR1 is MDHEN and CDR2 is SYDVKM. V was clipped by 5 bases and J by 3 bases; unmatched bases: 9. The CDR3 totals 15 residues. The whole variable domain, filled in from reference TRBV28 and TRBJ1-1, reads DVKVTQSSRYLVKRTGEKVFLECVQDMDHENMFWYRQDPGLGLRLIYFSYDVKMKEKGDIPEGYSVSREKKERFSLILESASTNQTSMYLCASSHTGTADTEAFFGQGTRLTVV.

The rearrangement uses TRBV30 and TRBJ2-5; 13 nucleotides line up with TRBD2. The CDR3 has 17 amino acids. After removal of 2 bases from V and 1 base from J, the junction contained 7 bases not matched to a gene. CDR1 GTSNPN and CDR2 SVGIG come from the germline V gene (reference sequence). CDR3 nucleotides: TGTGCCTGGAGTCTTAGGAGGACTAGCGGGGGCCAAGAGACCCAGTACTTC. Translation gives CAWSLRRTSGGQETQYF.

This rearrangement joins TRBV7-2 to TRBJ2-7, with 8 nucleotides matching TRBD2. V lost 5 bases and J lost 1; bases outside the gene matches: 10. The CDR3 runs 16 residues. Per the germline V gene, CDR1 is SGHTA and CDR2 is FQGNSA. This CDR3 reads CASSQEGGGLSYEQYF. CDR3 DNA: TGTGCCAGCAGCCAGGAGGGCGGGGGGCTTTCCTACGAGCAGTACTTC.

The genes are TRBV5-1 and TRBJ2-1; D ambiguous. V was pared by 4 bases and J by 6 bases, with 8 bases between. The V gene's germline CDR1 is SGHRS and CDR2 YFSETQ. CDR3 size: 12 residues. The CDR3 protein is CASSTDINEQFF. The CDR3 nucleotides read TGCGCCAGCAGCACTGATATCAATGAGCAGTTCTTC.

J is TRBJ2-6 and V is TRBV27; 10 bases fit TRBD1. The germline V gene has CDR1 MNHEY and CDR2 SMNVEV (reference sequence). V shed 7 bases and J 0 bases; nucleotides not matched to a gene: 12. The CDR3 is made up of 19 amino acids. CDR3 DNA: TGTGCCAGCAAAACTTATCTGGGACAGGGGAGCTCTGGGGCCAACGTCCTGACTTTC. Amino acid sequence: CASKTYLGQGSSGANVLTF.

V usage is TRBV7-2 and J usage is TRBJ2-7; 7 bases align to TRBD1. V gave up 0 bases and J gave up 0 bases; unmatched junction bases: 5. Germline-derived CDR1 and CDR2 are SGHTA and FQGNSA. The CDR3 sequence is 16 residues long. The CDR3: CASSLAPGTDSYEQYF. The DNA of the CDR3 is TGTGCCAGCAGCTTAGCCCCCGGGACAGACTCCTACGAGCAGTACTTC.

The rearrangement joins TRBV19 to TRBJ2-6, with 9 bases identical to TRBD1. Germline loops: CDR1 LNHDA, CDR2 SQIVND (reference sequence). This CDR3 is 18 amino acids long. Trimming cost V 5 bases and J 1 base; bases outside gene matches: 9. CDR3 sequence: CASSPRDRAMSGANVLTF. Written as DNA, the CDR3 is TGTGCCAGTAGTCCCCGGGACAGGGCTATGTCTGGGGCCAACGTCCTGACTTTC.

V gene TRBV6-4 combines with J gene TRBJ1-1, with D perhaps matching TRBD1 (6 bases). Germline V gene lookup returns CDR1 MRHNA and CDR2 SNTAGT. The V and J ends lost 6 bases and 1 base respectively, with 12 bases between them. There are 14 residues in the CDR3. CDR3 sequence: CASRTQQGNTEAFF. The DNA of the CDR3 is TGTGCCAGCAGAACACAACAGGGGAACACTGAAGCTTTCTTT.

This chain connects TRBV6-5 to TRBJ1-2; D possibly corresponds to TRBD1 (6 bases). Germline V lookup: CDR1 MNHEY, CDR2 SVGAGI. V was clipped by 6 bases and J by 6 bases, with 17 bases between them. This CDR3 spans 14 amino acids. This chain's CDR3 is CASSQQGSRDGYTF. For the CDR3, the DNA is TGTGCCAGCAGCCAACAGGGATCTAGGGATGGCTACACCTTC.